Sequencing of this T cell receptor (beta chain) was carried out in a study of beta chain features in type 1 diabetes. General study points: Comparison showed that naive, central memory and Treg TCRB repertoires appeared more similar among patients than among healthy donors.

The CDR3 runs to 11 residues. Germline V gene sequence: CDR1 MNHNS, CDR2 SASEGT. V was trimmed by 7 bases and J by 14 bases, leaving 15 bases between them. Of the isolated RNA, all was reverse transcribed, and so the sequenced material was expressed TCRB transcripts. Sequenced by immunoSEQ multiplex PCR; TCRdb stores in-frame clones only, minus some. The sample includes about 290,000 clones, under 8.5% seen only once; the top ten take roughly 1%. Turning to this clone: Antigen specificity is unknown.

Sorted populations all exceeded 95% purity. This clonotype was obtained from a woman under 30 in good health. Input material: central memory CD4+ T cells from blood. The chain couples TRBV6-1 to TRBJ2-4, with D unresolved. CDR3 coding DNA: TGTGCCAGCACCACTATGGGCCGGGAGTACTTC. It specifies CASTTMGREYF.